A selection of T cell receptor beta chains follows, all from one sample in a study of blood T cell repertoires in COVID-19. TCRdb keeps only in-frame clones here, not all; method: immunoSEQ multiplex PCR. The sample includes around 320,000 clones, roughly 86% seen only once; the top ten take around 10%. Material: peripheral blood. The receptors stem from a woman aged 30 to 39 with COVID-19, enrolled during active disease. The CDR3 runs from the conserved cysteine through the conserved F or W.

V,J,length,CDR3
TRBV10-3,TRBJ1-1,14,CAISARQGNTEAFF
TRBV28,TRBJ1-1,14,CASTPGETNTEAFF
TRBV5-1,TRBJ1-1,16,CASSFLGQGTGTEAFF
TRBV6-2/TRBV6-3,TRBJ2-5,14,CASSSTGYQETQYF
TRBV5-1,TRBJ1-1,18,CASSSRTGLGSLGTEAFF
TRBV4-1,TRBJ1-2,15,CASSQESQGAFGYTF
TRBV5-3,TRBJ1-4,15,CARSAGGRTNEKLFF
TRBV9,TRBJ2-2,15,CASSVGSLNTGELFF
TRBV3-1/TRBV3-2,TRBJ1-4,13,CASSRGQGEKLFF
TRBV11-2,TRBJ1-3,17,CASSLPSSPISGNTIYF
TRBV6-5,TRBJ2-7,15,CASSYGRLGGTEQYF
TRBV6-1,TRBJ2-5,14,CASSAGTGQETQYF
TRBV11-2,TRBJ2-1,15,CASSGRDRLGYEQFF
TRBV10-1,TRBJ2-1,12,CASSPNRDEQFF
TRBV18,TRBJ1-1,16,CASSPTSSRANTEAFF
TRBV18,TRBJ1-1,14,CASSRTGSNTEAFF
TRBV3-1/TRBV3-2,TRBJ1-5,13,CASSQQGNQPQHF
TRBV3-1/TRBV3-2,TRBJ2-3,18,CASSQDVASGGAPDTQYF
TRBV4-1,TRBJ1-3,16,CASSQPNRGTGNTIYF
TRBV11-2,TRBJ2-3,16,CASSLLKRGGADTQYF
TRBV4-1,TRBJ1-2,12,CASSLTGNGYTF
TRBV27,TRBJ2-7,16,CASSPLGGQGAYEQYF
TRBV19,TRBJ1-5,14,CAVTGTGGNQPQHF
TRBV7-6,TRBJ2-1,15,CASSGLRDSGVQQFF
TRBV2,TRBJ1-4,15,CASSDGVGLIEKLFF
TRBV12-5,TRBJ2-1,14,CASGFNRGRGEQFF
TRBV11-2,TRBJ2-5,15,CASSFSGGLQETQYF
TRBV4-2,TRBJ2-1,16,CASSQASGGLYNEQFF
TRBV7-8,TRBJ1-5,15,CASSLARTGGQPQHF
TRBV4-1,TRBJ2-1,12,CASSRGFNEQFF
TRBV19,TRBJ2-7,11,CATGQGVEQYF
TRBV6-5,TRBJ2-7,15,CASTPDRGRVYEQYF
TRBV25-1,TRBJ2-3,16,CASTEGRTFITDTQYF
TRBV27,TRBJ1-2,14,CASSLRSPNYGYTF
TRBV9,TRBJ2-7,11,CASSEWGGGYF
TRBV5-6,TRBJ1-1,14,CASSPVSGYAEAFF
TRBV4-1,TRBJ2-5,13,CASSGLAGETQYF